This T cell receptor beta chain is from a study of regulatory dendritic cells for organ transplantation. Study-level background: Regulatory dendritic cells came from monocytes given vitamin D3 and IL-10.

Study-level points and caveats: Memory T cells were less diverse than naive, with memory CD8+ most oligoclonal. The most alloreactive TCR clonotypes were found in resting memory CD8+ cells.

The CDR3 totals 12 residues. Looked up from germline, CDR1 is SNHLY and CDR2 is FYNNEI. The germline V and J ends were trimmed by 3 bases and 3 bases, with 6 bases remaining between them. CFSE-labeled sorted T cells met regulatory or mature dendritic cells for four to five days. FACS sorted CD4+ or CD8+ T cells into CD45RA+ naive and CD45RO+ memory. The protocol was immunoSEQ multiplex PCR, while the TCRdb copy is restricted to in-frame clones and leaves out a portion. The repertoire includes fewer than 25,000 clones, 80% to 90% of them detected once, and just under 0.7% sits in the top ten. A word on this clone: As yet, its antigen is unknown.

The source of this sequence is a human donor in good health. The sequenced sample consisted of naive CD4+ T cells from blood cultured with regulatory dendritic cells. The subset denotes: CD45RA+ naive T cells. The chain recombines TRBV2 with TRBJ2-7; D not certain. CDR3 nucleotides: TGTGCCAGCAGTGATCCAATCTACGAGCAGTACTTC. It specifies CASSDPIYEQYF.